A single sample gave rise to the 30 T cell receptor beta chains below, sequenced in a study of CD8 T cells in ankylosing spondylitis. Each CDR3 protein gets one entry after TCRdb re-called the 5' RACE reads with MiXCR. The data hold roughly 240,000 distinct CDR3 sequences, with approximately 8.4% observed a single time. Input material: blood, either unsorted or a sorted T cell fraction (not recorded which). The origin of the receptors is a female donor with ankylosing spondylitis or in good health (not recorded which).

The sample holds many counts of this clonotype. The chain joins TRBV4-2 to TRBJ2-3, with 9 bases aligning to TRBD2. This CDR3 is built from 19 residues. With 0 bases clipped from V and 1 base from J, the junction kept 11 bases outside the gene matches. The germline gives CDR1 LGHNA, CDR2 YNFKEQ. The CDR3: CASSQDMPPGLAGTDTQYF. CDR3 nucleotide sequence: TGTGCCAGCAGCCAAGATATGCCCCCGGGACTAGCAGGCACAGATACGCAGTATTTT.

This clonotype was seen many times. The chain couples TRBV29-1 to TRBJ2-5; 9 nucleotides match TRBD1. The CDR3 is 14 residues long. Trimming took 2 bases from V and 5 from J; bases not matched to a gene: 6. Germline V gene sequence: CDR1 SQVTM, CDR2 ANQGSEA. The CDR3 loop is CSVEKSGTGETQYF. The CDR3 bases are TGCAGCGTTGAAAAGAGCGGGACAGGGGAGACCCAGTACTTC.

The sample holds many counts of this clonotype. The chain carries TRBV10-3 and TRBJ2-1, with 10 bases lining up with TRBD2. CDR1 is ENHRY, CDR2 SYGVKD, per germline. Unmatched junction bases numbered 10, after V lost 2 bases and J lost 15 bases. The CDR3 loop spans 14 amino acids. As DNA, the CDR3 is TGTGCCATCAGTGAGGTAATAGCGGGAGGACTGGTGTTCTTC. Its protein is CAISEVIAGGLVFF.

Many counts were recorded for this clonotype. This chain joins TRBV29-1 and TRBJ2-3; D is ambiguous. Germline lookup yields CDR1 SQVTM and CDR2 ANQGSEA. This CDR3 contains 15 residues. V dropped 6 bases and J dropped 2 bases, with 18 bases sitting between them. The chain's CDR3 is CSVSKYPVPTDTQYF. The CDR3 nucleotides are TGCAGCGTCTCAAAGTACCCCGTCCCCACAGATACGCAGTATTTT.

The table lists this clonotype with many counts. The gene calls are TRBV5-1 and TRBJ2-3; D possibly corresponds to TRBD2 (5 bases). Germline values: CDR1 SGHRS, CDR2 YFSETQ. This CDR3 has 15 residues. Trimming pared 3 bases from V and 5 bases from J, leaving 16 bases between. CDR3 residues: CASSSSPGWVDTQYF. The CDR3 DNA follows: TGCGCCAGCAGCTCCTCGCCGGGATGGGTAGATACGCAGTATTTT.

In its sample, this clonotype was seen many times. The rearrangement joins TRBV7-6 to TRBJ2-2; TRBD2 agrees at 10 bases. J gave up 6 bases and V 5 bases, and 15 bases lay outside the gene matches. The CDR3 covers 18 residues. Germline V gene sequence: CDR1 SGHVS, CDR2 FNYEAQ. CDR3 DNA: TGTGCCAGCAGCCCTCTCGGGCCTAGCGGGAGTGTGGCCGGGGAGCTGTTTTTT. Translating gives CASSPLGPSGSVAGELFF.

This clonotype was picked up many times. The DNA for the CDR3 is TGTGCCAGCAGTTACTGGGGACAGGGTCGCAATTCACCCCTCCACTTT. Its translation: CASSYWGQGRNSPLHF. The chain recombines TRBV6-5 with TRBJ1-6; 9 bases match TRBD1. The CDR3 runs to 16 residues. J lost 7 bases, V lost 1 base, and 5 bases had no gene match. Germline CDR1 is MNHEY and CDR2 is SVGAGI.

This clonotype has at least ten counts. The chain links TRBV5-6 to TRBJ1-2; TRBD1 agrees at 8 bases. The ends lost 2 bases at V and 7 bases at J; junction bases unmatched: 4. The CDR3 length is 13 residues. CDR1 and CDR2 from the germline V gene are SGHDT and YYEEEE. This chain's CDR3 is CASSLDRGVGYTF. CDR3 DNA sequence: TGTGCCAGCAGCTTAGACAGGGGAGTTGGCTACACCTTC.

This clonotype was picked up many times. The genes are TRBV6-2 or TRBV6-3 and TRBJ2-7; 11 nucleotides line up with TRBD1. Germline V gives CDR1 MNHEY, CDR2 SVGEGT. The CDR3 has 18 residues. The junction had 12 bases not matched to a gene; V was cut back by 0 bases and J by 5 bases. The CDR3 DNA reads as TGTGCCAGCAGTTACTCGATGGACAGGGGGCGAAGTCTCCACGAGCAGTACTTC. It specifies CASSYSMDRGRSLHEQYF.

As to this clonotype: It may be a read error: a sequence one base away is much more abundant. The rearrangement links TRBV27 to TRBJ2-1, with D uncertain. CDR3 length: 16 amino acids. Looked up from germline, CDR1 is MNHEY and CDR2 is SMNVEV (reference sequence). The CDR3 here is CATFQLGFMGNNDQFF. CDR3 DNA sequence: TGTGCCACCTTCCAGCTCGGTTTTATGGGAAACAATGACCAGTTCTTC.

The sample holds many counts of this clonotype. This rearrangement joins TRBV5-1 to TRBJ1-3; maybe TRBD1 (6 bases). V lost 0 bases to trimming and J lost 2 bases, with 6 bases between them. Per germline, CDR1 SGHRS and CDR2 YFSETQ. CDR3 size: 14 residues. Here the CDR3 reads CASSLDRAGNTIYF. CDR3 bases: TGCGCCAGCAGCTTGGACAGGGCTGGAAACACCATATATTTT.

This clonotype occurred many times. This chain links TRBV29-1 with TRBJ1-1; D unresolved. Trimming shortened V by 4 bases and J by 0 bases, and 9 bases separated the two germline ends. The CDR3 spans 13 residues. Germline V gene lookup returns CDR1 SQVTM and CDR2 ANQGSEA. The CDR3 here is CSVVEQLNTEAFF. The CDR3, as DNA: TGCAGCGTTGTTGAACAACTGAACACTGAAGCTTTCTTT. Combining the CDR3 with reference TRBV29-1 and TRBJ1-1 gives the whole variable domain SAVISQKPSRDICQRGTSLTIQCQVDSQVTMMFWYRQQPGQSLTLIATANQGSEATYESGFVIDKFPISRPNLTFSTLTVSNMSPEDSSIYLCSVVEQLNTEAFFGQGTRLTVV.

About this clonotype: At one boundary the junction diverges from the germline segment, which might be a read error. In DNA form, the CDR3 reads TGTGCCAGCAGTCCCCAGAAGGGCTATGGCTGCACCTTC. This sequence encodes CASSPQKGYGCTF. The genes are TRBV12-3 or TRBV12-4 and TRBJ1-2; D remains ambiguous. CDR3 length: 13 residues.

This clonotype was counted many times. The chain carries TRBV11-2 and TRBJ1-2; D gene ambiguous. Germline V gene data show CDR1 as SGHAT and CDR2 as FQNNGV. This CDR3 spans 15 amino acids. Trimming removed 0 bases from V and 5 bases from J, with 13 bases in between. CDR3 amino acids: CASSLDGHLGYGYTF. CDR3 bases: TGTGCCAGCAGCTTAGATGGGCACCTCGGGTATGGCTACACCTTC.

The chain has TRBV29-1 and TRBJ2-1, with D perhaps matching TRBD1 or TRBD2 (6 bases each). Trimming shortened V by 7 bases and J by 6 bases, and 19 bases separated the two germline ends. The CDR3 contains 14 residues. Germline V gene lookup returns CDR1 SQVTM and CDR2 ANQGSEA. CDR3 coding DNA: TGCAGCGCGGGGGCCGGACCGTCGGCCAATGAGCAGTTCTTC. Translation: CSAGAGPSANEQFF.

This clonotype has a count of ten or more. The chain combines TRBV9 with TRBJ2-7; 8 positions agree with TRBD2. This CDR3 contains 15 residues. Trimming took 4 bases from V and 4 from J; bases not matched to a gene: 10. Germline lookup yields CDR1 SGDLS and CDR2 YYNGEE. The CDR3: CASSPSGLAPYEQYF. The CDR3 DNA reads as TGTGCCAGCAGCCCTAGCGGGTTAGCCCCATACGAGCAGTACTTC.

There are many counts of this clonotype. The rearrangement uses TRBV5-1 and TRBJ2-7; the match to TRBD2 covers 14 bases. Germline V gene lookup returns CDR1 SGHRS and CDR2 YFSETQ. V dropped 4 bases and J dropped 3; count of bases not matched to a gene: 15. This CDR3 has 19 residues. CDR3 in amino acids: CASSDLGLAGESGNYEQYF. DNA of the CDR3: TGCGCCAGCAGCGACCTGGGACTAGCGGGAGAGTCCGGAAACTACGAGCAGTACTTC.

This clonotype was found many times. The chain combines TRBV4-1 with TRBJ1-2; tentatively, D is TRBD1 (6 bases). The CDR3 contains 14 residues. In germline, CDR1 is MGHRA, CDR2 YSYEKL. V shed 0 bases and J shed 4 bases, with 9 bases lying between them. CDR3: CASSQDRGAYGYTF. The CDR3 DNA follows: TGCGCCAGCAGCCAAGACCGGGGGGCCTATGGCTACACCTTC.

This clonotype was observed at least ten times. The CDR3 here is CASSQRMFVGDYNEQFF. CDR3 sequence (DNA): TGCGCCAGCAGCCAAAGGATGTTCGTCGGCGACTACAATGAGCAGTTCTTC. The J gene is TRBJ2-1, the V gene TRBV4-3; D is uncertain. In germline, CDR1 is LGHNA, CDR2 YSLEER. V was pared by 2 bases and J by 3 bases, with 17 bases between. This CDR3 is 17 amino acids long.

Ten or more counts support this clonotype. This chain connects TRBV12-3 or TRBV12-4 to TRBJ2-3; 8 bases fit TRBD2. V lost 7 bases to trimming and J lost 2 bases; unmatched junction nucleotides: 5. The CDR3 spans 14 residues. CDR3 sequence: CASTQLAATDTQYF. DNA of the CDR3: TGTGCCAGCACCCAACTAGCGGCCACAGATACGCAGTATTTT.

This clonotype showed up many times. V and J are TRBV4-1 and TRBJ2-3, with no clear D. The CDR3 is made up of 15 amino acids. Germline CDR1 and CDR2: MGHRA and YSYEKL. V was trimmed by 1 base and J by 2 bases, leaving 10 bases between them. The CDR3 reads CASSQAILSTDTQYF. CDR3 in DNA: TGCGCCAGCAGCCAAGCGATCCTTTCCACAGATACGCAGTATTTT.

This clonotype was counted at least ten times. The chain combines TRBV18 with TRBJ2-1; 7 nucleotides match TRBD2. Unmatched junction bases numbered 8, after V lost 2 bases and J lost 7 bases. The germline gives CDR1 KGHSH, CDR2 LQKENI. The CDR3 contains 15 residues. The CDR3 DNA is TGTGCCAGCTCACCAAGCCGGGAGGCGGGGAATGAGCAGTTCTTC. Translated: CASSPSREAGNEQFF.

With respect to this clonotype: An end of the junction differs from the germline gene, which may be a read error. Here the CDR3 reads CTSCSWGLAGGDSYNEQFF. The CDR3 DNA follows: TGTACCAGCTGTTCTTGGGGACTAGCGGGCGGGGACTCCTACAATGAGCAGTTCTTC. The V gene is TRBV6-4, the J gene TRBJ2-1; the match to TRBD2 covers 12 bases. Per the germline V gene, CDR1 is MRHNA and CDR2 is SNTAGT. There are 19 residues in the CDR3.

This clonotype has ten or more counts. The chain combines TRBV20-1 with TRBJ2-3, with 11 bases identical to TRBD2. This CDR3 has 13 amino acids. The V and J ends lost 6 bases and 6 bases, in that order; junction bases with no gene match: 5. Germline V lookup: CDR1 DFQATT, CDR2 SNEGSKA (reference sequence). CDR3 loop: CSATLAGVDTQYF. The CDR3 DNA reads as TGCAGTGCCACACTAGCGGGAGTTGATACGCAGTATTTT.

This clonotype was observed many times. This chain links TRBV12-3 or TRBV12-4 with TRBJ2-1; D tentatively fits TRBD1 or TRBD2 (5 bases each). The CDR3 length is 12 residues. The ends were cut back, 4 bases at V and 6 bases at J, with 7 bases in the middle. The CDR3, as DNA: TGTGCCAGCAGTTGGGACCCCAATGAGCAGTTCTTC. This gives the protein CASSWDPNEQFF.

This clonotype was recorded at least ten times. The rearrangement links TRBV4-3 to TRBJ2-1; a possible D gene is TRBD1 (6 bases). Germline V gives CDR1 LGHNA, CDR2 YSLEER. The V end was cut by 0 bases, the J end by 6 bases, with 12 bases between. This CDR3 comprises 15 residues. This CDR3 reads CASSQDREGGNEQFF. CDR3 nucleotides: TGCGCCAGCAGCCAAGATCGGGAAGGGGGCAATGAGCAGTTCTTC.

This clonotype was observed at least ten times. This rearrangement joins TRBV7-2 to TRBJ2-7, with TRBD2 identical over 13 bases. Trimming at V came to 5 bases and at J to 12 bases, leaving 13 bases not matched to a gene. The CDR3 totals 15 residues. The V gene's germline CDR1 is SGHTA and CDR2 FQGNSA. DNA of the CDR3: TGTGCCAGCAGCCCCGGACTAGCGGGAGTCCCTAGGCGGTACTTC. Encoded protein: CASSPGLAGVPRRYF.

This rearrangement joins TRBV9 to TRBJ2-6, with 7 bases that match TRBD1. V was clipped by 2 bases and J by 1 base; unmatched bases: 9. Germline V CDR1 and CDR2: SGDLS, YYNGEE. The length of the CDR3 is 18 residues. The CDR3 DNA sequence: TGTGCCAGCAGCGTCCCGGGACAGCTTACTTCTGGGGCCAACGTCCTGACTTTC. The encoded protein is CASSVPGQLTSGANVLTF.

This clonotype was detected ten times or more. V is TRBV7-2 and J is TRBJ2-1, with 8 nucleotides matching TRBD2. With 0 bases clipped from V and 9 bases from J, the junction kept 7 bases outside the gene matches. The CDR3 has 15 amino acids. The germline gives CDR1 SGHTA, CDR2 FQGNSA. CDR3 sequence: CASSLATGGASEQFF. The DNA of the CDR3 is TGTGCCAGCAGCTTAGCGACGGGAGGGGCCAGTGAGCAGTTCTTC.

Notes on this clonotype: A much larger clone differs from this one at a single base, so this may be a read error. V is TRBV18 and J is TRBJ1-4, with 7 bases lining up with TRBD1. Per germline, CDR1 KGHSH and CDR2 LQKENI. This CDR3 is 15 amino acids long. DNA for the CDR3: TGTGCCAGCTCACCGGGGGACAGAGTTAATGAAACACTGTTTTTT. Its protein product is CASSPGDRVNETLFF.